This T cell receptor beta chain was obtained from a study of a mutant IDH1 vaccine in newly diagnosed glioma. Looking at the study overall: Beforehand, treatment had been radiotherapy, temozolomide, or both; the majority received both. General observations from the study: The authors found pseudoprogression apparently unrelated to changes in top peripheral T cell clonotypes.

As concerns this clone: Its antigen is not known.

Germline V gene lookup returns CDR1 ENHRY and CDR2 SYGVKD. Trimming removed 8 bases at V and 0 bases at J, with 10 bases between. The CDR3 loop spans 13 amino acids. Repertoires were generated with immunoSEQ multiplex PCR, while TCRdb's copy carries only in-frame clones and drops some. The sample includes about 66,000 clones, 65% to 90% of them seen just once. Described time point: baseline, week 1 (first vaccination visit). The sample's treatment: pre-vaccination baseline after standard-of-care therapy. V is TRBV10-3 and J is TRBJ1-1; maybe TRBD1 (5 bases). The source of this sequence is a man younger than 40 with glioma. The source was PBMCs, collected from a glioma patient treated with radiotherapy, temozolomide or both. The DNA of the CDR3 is TGTGCCATCTCGGGGGATATGAACACTGAAGCTTTCTTT. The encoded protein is CAISGDMNTEAFF.